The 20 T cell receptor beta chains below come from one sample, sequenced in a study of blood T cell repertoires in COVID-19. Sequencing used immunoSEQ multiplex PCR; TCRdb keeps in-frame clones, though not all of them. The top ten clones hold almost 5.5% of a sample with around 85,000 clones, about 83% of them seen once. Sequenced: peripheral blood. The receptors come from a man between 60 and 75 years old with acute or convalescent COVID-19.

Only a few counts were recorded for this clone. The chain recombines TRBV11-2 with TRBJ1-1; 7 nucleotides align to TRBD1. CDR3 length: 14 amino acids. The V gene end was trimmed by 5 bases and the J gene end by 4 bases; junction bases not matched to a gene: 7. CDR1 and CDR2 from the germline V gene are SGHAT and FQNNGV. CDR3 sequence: CASSRTGGGTEAFF. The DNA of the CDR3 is TGTGCCAGCAGCCGGACAGGAGGGGGCACTGAAGCTTTCTTT.

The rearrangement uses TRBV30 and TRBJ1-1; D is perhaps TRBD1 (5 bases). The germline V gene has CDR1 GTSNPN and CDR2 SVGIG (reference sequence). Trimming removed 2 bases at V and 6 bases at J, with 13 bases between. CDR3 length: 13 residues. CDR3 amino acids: CAWSRQGGAEAFF. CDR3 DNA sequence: TGTGCCTGGAGTAGGCAGGGAGGTGCTGAAGCTTTCTTT.

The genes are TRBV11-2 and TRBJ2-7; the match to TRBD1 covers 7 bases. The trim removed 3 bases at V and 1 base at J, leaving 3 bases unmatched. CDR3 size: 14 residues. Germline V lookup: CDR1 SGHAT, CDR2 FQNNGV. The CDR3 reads CASSFGTESYEQYF. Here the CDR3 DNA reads TGTGCCAGCAGCTTTGGGACAGAATCCTACGAGCAGTACTTC.

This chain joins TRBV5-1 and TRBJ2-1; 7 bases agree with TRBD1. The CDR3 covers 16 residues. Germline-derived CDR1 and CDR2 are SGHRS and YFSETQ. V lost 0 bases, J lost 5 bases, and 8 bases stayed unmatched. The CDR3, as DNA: TGCGCCAGCAGCTTGGGAGGGGGCATGCTGCACAATGAGCAGTTCTTC. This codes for CASSLGGGMLHNEQFF.

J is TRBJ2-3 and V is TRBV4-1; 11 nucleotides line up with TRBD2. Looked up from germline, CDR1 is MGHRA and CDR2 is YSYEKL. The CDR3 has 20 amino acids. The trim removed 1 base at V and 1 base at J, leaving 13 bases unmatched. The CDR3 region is CASSQVGSGLAGGRTDTQYF. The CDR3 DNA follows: TGCGCCAGCAGCCAAGTTGGGAGTGGTCTAGCGGGGGGCCGCACAGATACGCAGTATTTT.

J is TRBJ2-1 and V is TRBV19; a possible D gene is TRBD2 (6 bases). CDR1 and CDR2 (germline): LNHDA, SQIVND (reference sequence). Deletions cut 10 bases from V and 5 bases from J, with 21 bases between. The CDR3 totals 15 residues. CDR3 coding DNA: TGTGCCACCAGTGCTAGGCGGGGAATCGACAATGAGCAGTTCTTC. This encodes CATSARRGIDNEQFF.

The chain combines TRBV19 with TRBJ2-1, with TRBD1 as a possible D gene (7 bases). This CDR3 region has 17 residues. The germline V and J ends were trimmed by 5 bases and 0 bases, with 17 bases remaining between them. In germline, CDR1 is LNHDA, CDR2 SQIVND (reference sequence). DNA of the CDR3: TGTGCCAGTAGTGAATCAGGGGGGCAGGGCTCCTACAATGAGCAGTTCTTC. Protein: CASSESGGQGSYNEQFF.

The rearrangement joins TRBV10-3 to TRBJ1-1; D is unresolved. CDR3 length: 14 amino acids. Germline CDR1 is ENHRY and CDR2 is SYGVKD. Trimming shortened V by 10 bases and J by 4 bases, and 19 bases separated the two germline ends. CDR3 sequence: CATTPTRTGTEAFF. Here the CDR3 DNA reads TGTGCCACCACCCCGACCCGGACTGGCACTGAAGCTTTCTTT.

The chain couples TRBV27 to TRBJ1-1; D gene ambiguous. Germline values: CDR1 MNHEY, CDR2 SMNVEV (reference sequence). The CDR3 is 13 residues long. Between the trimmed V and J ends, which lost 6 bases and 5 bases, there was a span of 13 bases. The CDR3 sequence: CASRMTPLTEAFF. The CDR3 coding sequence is TGTGCCAGCAGAATGACACCTTTAACTGAAGCTTTCTTT.

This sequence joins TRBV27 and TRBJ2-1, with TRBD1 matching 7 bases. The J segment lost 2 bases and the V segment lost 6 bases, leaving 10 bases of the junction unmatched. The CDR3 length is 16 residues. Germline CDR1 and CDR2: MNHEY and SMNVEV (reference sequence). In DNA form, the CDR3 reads TGTGCCAGCAGCAACGTTCCTGGGACAGCCTACAATGAGCAGTTCTTC. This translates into CASSNVPGTAYNEQFF.

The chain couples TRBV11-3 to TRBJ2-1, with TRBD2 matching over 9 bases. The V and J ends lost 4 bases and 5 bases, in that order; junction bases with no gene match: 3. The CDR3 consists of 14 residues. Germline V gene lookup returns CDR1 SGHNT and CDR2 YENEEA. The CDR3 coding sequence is TGTGCCAGCAGCTCTAGCGGGGTCGACAATGAGCAGTTCTTC. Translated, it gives CASSSSGVDNEQFF.

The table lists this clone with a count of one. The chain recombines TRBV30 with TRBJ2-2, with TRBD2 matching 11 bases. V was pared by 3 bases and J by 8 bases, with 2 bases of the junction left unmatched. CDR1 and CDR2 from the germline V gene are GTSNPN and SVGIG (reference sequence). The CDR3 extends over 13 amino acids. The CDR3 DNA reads TGTGCCTGGAGCCGGACTAGCGGGGGGGAGCTGTTTTTT. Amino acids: CAWSRTSGGELFF.

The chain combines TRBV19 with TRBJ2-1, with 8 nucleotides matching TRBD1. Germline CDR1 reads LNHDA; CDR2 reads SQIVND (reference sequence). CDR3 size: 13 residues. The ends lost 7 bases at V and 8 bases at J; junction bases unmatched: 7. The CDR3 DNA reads TGTGCCAGTACCTCAGACAGGGGCCATGAGCAGTTCTTC. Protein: CASTSDRGHEQFF.

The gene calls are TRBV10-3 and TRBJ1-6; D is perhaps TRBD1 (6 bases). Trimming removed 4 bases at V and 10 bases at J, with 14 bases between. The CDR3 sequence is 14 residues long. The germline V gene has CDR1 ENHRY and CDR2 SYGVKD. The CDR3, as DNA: TGTGCCATCAGTGGGGACATCAACAGGTCACCCCTCCACTTT. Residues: CAISGDINRSPLHF.

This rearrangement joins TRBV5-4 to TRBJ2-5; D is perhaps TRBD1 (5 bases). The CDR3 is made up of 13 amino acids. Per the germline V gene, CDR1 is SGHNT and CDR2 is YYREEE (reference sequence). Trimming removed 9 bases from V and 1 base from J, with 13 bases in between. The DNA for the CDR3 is TGTGCCACCGACAGCCCCAGCCAAGAGACCCAGTACTTC. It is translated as CATDSPSQETQYF.

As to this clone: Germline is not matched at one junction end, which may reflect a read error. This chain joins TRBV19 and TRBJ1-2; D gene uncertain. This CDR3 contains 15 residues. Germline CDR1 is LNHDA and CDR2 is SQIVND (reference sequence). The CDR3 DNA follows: TGTGCCAGTAGTATTCAGTCAGCGAGTAACGATGGCTACACCTTC. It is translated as CASSIQSASNDGYTF.

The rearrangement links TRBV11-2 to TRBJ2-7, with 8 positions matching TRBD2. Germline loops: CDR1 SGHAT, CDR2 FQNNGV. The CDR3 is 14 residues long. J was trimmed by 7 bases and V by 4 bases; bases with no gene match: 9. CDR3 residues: CASSSTSGLWEQYF. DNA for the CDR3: TGTGCCAGCAGCTCAACTAGCGGCCTGTGGGAGCAGTACTTC.

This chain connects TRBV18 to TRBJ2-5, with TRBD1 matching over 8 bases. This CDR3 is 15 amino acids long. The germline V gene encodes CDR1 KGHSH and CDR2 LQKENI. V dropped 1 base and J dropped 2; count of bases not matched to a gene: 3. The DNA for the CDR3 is TGTGCCAGCTCACCACGGCAGGGGGCTCAAGAGACCCAGTACTTC. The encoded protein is CASSPRQGAQETQYF.

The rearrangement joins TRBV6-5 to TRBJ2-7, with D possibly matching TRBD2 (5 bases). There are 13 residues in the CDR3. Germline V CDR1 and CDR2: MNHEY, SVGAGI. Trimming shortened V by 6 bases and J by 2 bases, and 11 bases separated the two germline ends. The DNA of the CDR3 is TGTGCCAGCAGCCTTCACGGGGCCTACGAGCAGTACTTC. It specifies CASSLHGAYEQYF.

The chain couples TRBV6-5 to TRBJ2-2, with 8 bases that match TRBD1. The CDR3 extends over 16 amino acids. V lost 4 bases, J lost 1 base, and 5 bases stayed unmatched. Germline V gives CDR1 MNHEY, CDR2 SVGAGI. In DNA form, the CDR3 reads TGTGCCAGCAGTTCGGCTGGACAGGGGAACACCGGGGAGCTGTTTTTT. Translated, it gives CASSSAGQGNTGELFF.